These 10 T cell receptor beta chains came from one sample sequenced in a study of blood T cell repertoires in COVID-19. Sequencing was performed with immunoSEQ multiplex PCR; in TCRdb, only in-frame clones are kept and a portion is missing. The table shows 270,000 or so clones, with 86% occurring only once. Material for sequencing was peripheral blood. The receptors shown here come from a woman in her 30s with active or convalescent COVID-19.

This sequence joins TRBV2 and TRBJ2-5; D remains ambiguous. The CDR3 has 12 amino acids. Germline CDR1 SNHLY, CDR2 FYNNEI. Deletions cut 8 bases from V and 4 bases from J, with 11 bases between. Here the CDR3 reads CASSTERETQYF. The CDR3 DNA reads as TGTGCCAGCTCGACCGAGCGAGAGACCCAGTACTTC.

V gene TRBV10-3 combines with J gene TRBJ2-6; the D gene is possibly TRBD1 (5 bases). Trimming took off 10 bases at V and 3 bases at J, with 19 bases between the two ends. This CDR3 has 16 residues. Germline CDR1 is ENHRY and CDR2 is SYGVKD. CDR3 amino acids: CATTSSRGFGANVLTF. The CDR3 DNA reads TGTGCCACTACGAGTAGTAGGGGCTTTGGGGCCAACGTCCTGACTTTC.

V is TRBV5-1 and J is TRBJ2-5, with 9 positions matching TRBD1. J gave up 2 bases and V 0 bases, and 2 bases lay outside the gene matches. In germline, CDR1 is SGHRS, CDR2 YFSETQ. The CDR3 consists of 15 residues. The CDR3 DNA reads TGCGCCAGCAGCTTGGAACAGGGGGCACAAGAGACCCAGTACTTC. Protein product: CASSLEQGAQETQYF.

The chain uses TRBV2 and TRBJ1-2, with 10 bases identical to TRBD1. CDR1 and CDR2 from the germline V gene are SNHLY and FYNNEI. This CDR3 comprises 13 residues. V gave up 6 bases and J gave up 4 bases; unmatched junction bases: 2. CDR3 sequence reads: CASSGTGAYGYTF. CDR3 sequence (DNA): TGTGCCAGCAGCGGGACAGGGGCCTATGGCTACACCTTC.

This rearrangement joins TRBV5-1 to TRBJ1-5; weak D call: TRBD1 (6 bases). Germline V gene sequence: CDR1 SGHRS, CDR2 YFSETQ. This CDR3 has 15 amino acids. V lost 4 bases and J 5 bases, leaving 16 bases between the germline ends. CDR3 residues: CASSAWGGADQPQHF. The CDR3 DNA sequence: TGCGCCAGCAGCGCTTGGGGGGGCGCCGATCAGCCCCAGCATTTT.

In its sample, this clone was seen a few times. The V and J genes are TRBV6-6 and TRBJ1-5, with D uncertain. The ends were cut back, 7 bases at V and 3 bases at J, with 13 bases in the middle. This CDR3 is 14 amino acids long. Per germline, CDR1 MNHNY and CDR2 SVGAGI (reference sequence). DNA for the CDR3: TGTGCCAGCACCCTCGCCGGGATCAATCAGCCCCAGCATTTT. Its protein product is CASTLAGINQPQHF.

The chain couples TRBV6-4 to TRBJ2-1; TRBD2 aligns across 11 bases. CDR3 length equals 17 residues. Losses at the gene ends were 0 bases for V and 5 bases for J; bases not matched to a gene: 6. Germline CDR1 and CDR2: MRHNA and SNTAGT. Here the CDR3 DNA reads TGTGCCAGCAGTGACTCGGCTAGCGGGGGGTTTAACAATGAGCAGTTCTTC. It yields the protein CASSDSASGGFNNEQFF.

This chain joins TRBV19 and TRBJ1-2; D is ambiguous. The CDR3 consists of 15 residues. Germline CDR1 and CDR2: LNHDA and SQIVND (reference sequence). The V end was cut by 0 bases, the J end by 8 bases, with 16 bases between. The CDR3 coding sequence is TGTGCCAGTAGTATAGATCCACTCATGACACGAGGCTACACCTTC. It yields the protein CASSIDPLMTRGYTF.

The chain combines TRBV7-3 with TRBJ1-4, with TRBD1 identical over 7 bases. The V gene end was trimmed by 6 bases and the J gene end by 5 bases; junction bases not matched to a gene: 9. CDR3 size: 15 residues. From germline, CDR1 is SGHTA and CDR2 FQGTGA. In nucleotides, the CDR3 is TGTGCCAGCAGTCATACGGGACAGAAAAATGAAAAACTGTTTTTT. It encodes CASSHTGQKNEKLFF. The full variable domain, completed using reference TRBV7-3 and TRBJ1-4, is GAGVSQTPSNKVTEKGKYVELRCDPISGHTALYWYRQSLGQGPEFLIYFQGTGAADDSGLPNDRFFAVRPEGSVSTLKIQRTERGDSAVYLCASSHTGQKNEKLFFGSGTQLSVL.

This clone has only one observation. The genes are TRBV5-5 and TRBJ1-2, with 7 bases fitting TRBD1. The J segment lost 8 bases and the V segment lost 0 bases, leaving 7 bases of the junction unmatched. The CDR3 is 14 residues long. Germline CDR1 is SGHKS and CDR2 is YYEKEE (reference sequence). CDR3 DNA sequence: TGTGCCAGCAGCTTGGTTGTCAGGGGGTCGGGCTACACCTTC. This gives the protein CASSLVVRGSGYTF.